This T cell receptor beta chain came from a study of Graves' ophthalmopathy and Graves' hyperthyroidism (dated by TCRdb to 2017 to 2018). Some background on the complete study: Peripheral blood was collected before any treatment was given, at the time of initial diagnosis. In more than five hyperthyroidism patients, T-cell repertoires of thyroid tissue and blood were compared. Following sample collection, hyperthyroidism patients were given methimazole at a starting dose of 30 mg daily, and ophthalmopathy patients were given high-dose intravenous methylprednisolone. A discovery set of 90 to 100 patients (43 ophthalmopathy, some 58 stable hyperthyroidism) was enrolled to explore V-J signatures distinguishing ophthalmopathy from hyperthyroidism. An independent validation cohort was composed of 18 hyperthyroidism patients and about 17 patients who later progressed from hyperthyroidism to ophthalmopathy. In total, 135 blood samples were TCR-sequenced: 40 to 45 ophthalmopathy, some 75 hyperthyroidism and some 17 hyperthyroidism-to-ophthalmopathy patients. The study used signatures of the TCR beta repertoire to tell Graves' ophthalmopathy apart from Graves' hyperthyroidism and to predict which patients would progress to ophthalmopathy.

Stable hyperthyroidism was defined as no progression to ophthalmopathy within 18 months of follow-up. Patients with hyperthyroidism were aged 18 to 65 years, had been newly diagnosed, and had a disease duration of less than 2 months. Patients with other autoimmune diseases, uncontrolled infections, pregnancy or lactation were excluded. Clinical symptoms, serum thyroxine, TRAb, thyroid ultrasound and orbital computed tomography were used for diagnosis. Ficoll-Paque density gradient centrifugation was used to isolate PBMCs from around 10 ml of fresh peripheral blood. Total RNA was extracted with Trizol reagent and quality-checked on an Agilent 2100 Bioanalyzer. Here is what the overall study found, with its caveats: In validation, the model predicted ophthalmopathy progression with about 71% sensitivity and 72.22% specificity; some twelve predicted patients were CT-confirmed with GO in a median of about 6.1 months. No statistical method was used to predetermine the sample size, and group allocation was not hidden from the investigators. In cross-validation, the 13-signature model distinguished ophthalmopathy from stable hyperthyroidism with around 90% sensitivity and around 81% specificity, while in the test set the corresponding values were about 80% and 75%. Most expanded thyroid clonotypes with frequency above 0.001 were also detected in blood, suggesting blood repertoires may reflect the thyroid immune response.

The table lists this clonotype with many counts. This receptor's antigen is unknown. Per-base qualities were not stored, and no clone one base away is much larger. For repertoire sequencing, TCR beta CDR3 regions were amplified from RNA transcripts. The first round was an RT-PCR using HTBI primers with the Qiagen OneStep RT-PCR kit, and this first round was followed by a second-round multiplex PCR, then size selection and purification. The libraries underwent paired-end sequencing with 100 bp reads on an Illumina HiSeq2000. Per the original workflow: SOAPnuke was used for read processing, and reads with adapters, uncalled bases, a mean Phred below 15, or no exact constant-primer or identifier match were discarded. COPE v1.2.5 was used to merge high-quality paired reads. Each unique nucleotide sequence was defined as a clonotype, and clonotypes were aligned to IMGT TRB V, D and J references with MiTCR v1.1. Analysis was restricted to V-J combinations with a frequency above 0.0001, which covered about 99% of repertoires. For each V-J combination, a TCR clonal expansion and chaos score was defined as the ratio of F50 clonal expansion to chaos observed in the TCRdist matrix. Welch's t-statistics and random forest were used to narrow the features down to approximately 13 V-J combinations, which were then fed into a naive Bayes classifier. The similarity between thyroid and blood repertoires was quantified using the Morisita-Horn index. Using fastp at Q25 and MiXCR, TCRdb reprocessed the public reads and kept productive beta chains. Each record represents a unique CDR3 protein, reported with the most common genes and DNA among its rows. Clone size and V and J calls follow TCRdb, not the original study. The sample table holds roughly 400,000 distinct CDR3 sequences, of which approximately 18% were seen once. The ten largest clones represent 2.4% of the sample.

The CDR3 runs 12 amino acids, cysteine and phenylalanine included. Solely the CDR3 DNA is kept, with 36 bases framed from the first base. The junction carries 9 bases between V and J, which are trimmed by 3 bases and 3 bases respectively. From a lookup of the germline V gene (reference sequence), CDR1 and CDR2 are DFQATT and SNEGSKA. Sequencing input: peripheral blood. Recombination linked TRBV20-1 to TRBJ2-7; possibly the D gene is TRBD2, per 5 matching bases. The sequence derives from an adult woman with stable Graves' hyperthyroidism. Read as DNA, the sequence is TGCAGTGCTAGCGGGGAATTCTACGAGCAGTACTTC. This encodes CSASGEFYEQYF.